A selection of T cell receptor beta chains follows, all from one sample in a study of T cell clones after liver transplantation. Repertoires were generated with immunoSEQ multiplex PCR, while TCRdb's copy carries only in-frame clones and drops some. The sample holds some 110,000 clones, roughly nine tenths seen once. The specimen was CD4+ T cells from blood, collected 12 months after liver transplant. The receptors come from a human patient who received a liver transplant. A subset of T cells may come from the graft donor. The CDR3 runs from the conserved cysteine through the conserved F or W. Each record gives: clone size, J gene, V gene, D gene, CDR3 DNA, CDR3 protein. The D gene is left open where the match is weak. Clone size is stated in some rows and not others, as once, few, many or a class when expanded.

NA,TRBJ2-1,TRBV5-1,TRBD2,TGCGCCAGCAGCGAGGGACTAGCGGGAGGACTCCCGCAGTTCTTC,CASSEGLAGGLPQFF
NA,TRBJ2-7,TRBV21-1,NA,TGTGCCAGCAGCAAATCCCGGGGGGGTAACCCCTACGAGCAGTACTTC,CASSKSRGGNPYEQYF
NA,TRBJ2-5,TRBV29-1,TRBD1,TGCAGCGTTGCCAGGGGGCTCGGGGTAGAGACCCAGTACTTC,CSVARGLGVETQYF
NA,TRBJ2-7,TRBV18,NA,TGTGCCAGCTCACCACAACGGAGAGCGGACGAGCAGTACTTC,CASSPQRRADEQYF
few,TRBJ2-4,TRBV7-9,NA,TGTGCCAGCAGCTTAGCACGGGACAATATAATACTAGCCAAAAACATTCAGTACTTC,CASSLARDNIILAKNIQYF
NA,TRBJ1-2,TRBV19,TRBD1,TGTGCCAGTAGCGGGACAGGGGGAGACTATGGCTACACCTTC,CASSGTGGDYGYTF
NA,TRBJ2-1,TRBV19,NA,TGTGCCAGTAGTACAGCTAGGTCACTAGCATCCTACAATGAGCAGTTCTTC,CASSTARSLASYNEQFF
NA,TRBJ2-5,TRBV15,TRBD1,TGTGCCACCAGGGACATGACAGGGGCTGGAGAGACCCAGTACTTC,CATRDMTGAGETQYF
NA,TRBJ2-5,TRBV7-3,NA,TGTGCCAGCAGCCGGGGTACGCAAGAGACCCAGTACTTC,CASSRGTQETQYF
NA,TRBJ2-1,TRBV4-3,NA,TGCGCCAGCAGCCCTCGGGTTGGGCACAATGAGCAGTTCTTC,CASSPRVGHNEQFF
NA,TRBJ1-5,TRBV18,TRBD1,TGTGCCAGCTCACCACTGAGGGGGCTCGATCAGCCCCAGCATTTT,CASSPLRGLDQPQHF